Each of the 21 T cell receptor beta chains below was sequenced from the same sample in a study of control samples from healthy donors and cancer patients. Using immunoSEQ multiplex PCR, the repertoire was profiled, and TCRdb retains in-frame clones only, with some absent. Here the sample spans roughly 120,000 clones, about 95% being singletons. The sample taken for sequencing was blood. These TCRs come from a man aged 30 to 45 in good health.

The chain recombines TRBV2 with TRBJ2-2; 7 nucleotides agree with TRBD1. The CDR3 loop spans 15 amino acids. V gave up 6 bases and J gave up 1 base; unmatched junction bases: 5. Germline CDR1 SNHLY, CDR2 FYNNEI. CDR3 residues: CASRMTGWNTGELFF. Written as DNA, the CDR3 is TGTGCCAGCAGAATGACAGGGTGGAACACCGGGGAGCTGTTTTTT.

V gene TRBV9 combines with J gene TRBJ2-3; possible D gene TRBD1, 5 bases. V shed 3 bases and J shed 7 bases, with 21 bases lying between them. This CDR3 is 16 amino acids long. CDR1 SGDLS and CDR2 YYNGEE come from the germline V gene. The CDR3: CASSATPGRAENTQYF. For the CDR3, the DNA is TGTGCCAGCAGCGCGACCCCAGGGCGTGCTGAAAATACGCAGTATTTT.

The chain recombines TRBV14 with TRBJ1-1; the match to TRBD1 covers 7 bases. V dropped 2 bases and J dropped 11; count of bases not matched to a gene: 11. The CDR3 is made up of 14 amino acids. Germline V gene sequence: CDR1 SGHDN, CDR2 FVKESK. The CDR3 DNA follows: TGTGCCAGCAGCCAACACGGGACAGCGACCGTGGCTTTCTTT. Its protein product is CASSQHGTATVAFF. Full variable domain (missing parts from reference TRBV14 and TRBJ1-1): EAGVTQFPSHSVIEKGQTVTLRCDPISGHDNLYWYRRVMGKEIKFLLHFVKESKQDESGMPNNRFLAERTGGTYSTLKVQPAELEDSGVYFCASSQHGTATVAFFGQGTRLTVV.

The chain couples TRBV13 to TRBJ2-1, with 10 bases that match TRBD2. Germline values: CDR1 PRHDT, CDR2 FYEKMQ (reference sequence). V lost 5 bases, J lost 4 bases, and 14 bases stayed unmatched. This CDR3 has 18 amino acids. DNA of the CDR3: TGTGCCAGCAGCCCTCGGGGAGCGGGGGGGCGGATGTACAATGAGCAGTTCTTC. It encodes CASSPRGAGGRMYNEQFF. The whole variable domain, remainder taken from reference TRBV13 and TRBJ2-1, is AAGVIQSPRHLIKEKRETATLKCYPIPRHDTVYWYQQGPGQDPQFLISFYEKMQSDKGSIPDRFSAQQFSDYHSELNMSSLELGDSALYFCASSPRGAGGRMYNEQFFGPGTRLTVL.

The V and J genes are TRBV19 and TRBJ2-7; 7 bases align to TRBD2. Germline V gene sequence: CDR1 LNHDA, CDR2 SQIVND (reference sequence). The CDR3 spans 14 residues. V gave up 1 base and J gave up 2 bases; unmatched junction bases: 2. The CDR3 sequence is CASSIGGGTYEQYF. The CDR3 DNA is TGTGCCAGTAGTATAGGCGGGGGTACCTACGAGCAGTACTTC.

The chain uses TRBV3-1 (or the pseudogene TRBV3-2) and TRBJ2-5; a possible D gene is TRBD2 (6 bases). The CDR3 has 12 amino acids. Per the germline V gene, CDR1 is LGHDT and CDR2 is YNNKEL (reference sequence). Trimming pared 1 base from V and 7 bases from J, leaving 7 bases between. CDR3: CASSQVGGTQYF. The CDR3, as DNA: TGTGCCAGCAGCCAAGTGGGGGGGACCCAGTACTTC.

The chain employs TRBV2 and TRBJ1-3; D call uncertain. Trimming stripped 2 bases from V and 4 bases from J, with 3 bases between. CDR3 length equals 12 residues. Per germline, CDR1 SNHLY and CDR2 FYNNEI. This CDR3 reads CASSELGNTIYF. The CDR3 DNA sequence: TGTGCCAGCAGTGAATTAGGAAACACCATATATTTT.

This clone has only one observation. The J gene is TRBJ2-5, the V gene TRBV5-1; D is unclear. The CDR3 covers 11 residues. The V end lost 4 bases, the J end lost 4 bases, and 5 bases lay between the germline ends. Germline V gene sequence: CDR1 SGHRS, CDR2 YFSETQ. The CDR3 is CASSPGETQYF. The CDR3 DNA reads TGCGCCAGCAGCCCTGGAGAGACCCAGTACTTC.

CDR3 residues: CASSPPTGQGTQETQYF. As DNA, the CDR3 is TGTGCCAGCTCACCACCAACGGGACAGGGGACCCAAGAGACCCAGTACTTC. The genes are TRBV18 and TRBJ2-5, with 10 bases matching TRBD1. There are 17 residues in the CDR3. Unmatched junction bases numbered 5, after V lost 0 bases and J lost 1 base. Germline V gene lookup returns CDR1 KGHSH and CDR2 LQKENI.

The rearrangement joins TRBV6-2 or TRBV6-3 to TRBJ2-2; TRBD2 might be the D (6 bases). Deletions cut 5 bases from V and 4 bases from J, with 11 bases between. The CDR3 spans 14 residues. Germline CDR1 is MNHEY and CDR2 is SVGEGT. For the CDR3, the DNA is TGTGCCAGCAGTCTCCTCGGGGGCACCGGGGAGCTGTTTTTT. This sequence encodes CASSLLGGTGELFF.

The genes are TRBV7-9 and TRBJ1-2; D unclear. Germline V gives CDR1 SEHNR, CDR2 FQNEAQ (reference sequence). With 6 bases removed from V and 1 base from J, the gap between germline ends came to 9 bases. The CDR3 sequence is 13 residues long. CDR3 sequence: CASRMGSNYGYTF. The CDR3 DNA reads as TGTGCCAGCAGGATGGGCAGTAACTATGGCTACACCTTC.

V and J are TRBV12-3 or TRBV12-4 and TRBJ1-5; D remains unclear. The CDR3 contains 13 residues. Trimming took 3 bases from V and 4 from J, leaving 7 bases between them. The CDR3 DNA reads TGTGCCAGCAGTTTCCGCATTAATCAGCCCCAGCATTTT. It yields the protein CASSFRINQPQHF.

The V call is TRBV18, the J call TRBJ2-1, with 7 bases lining up with TRBD2. This CDR3 is 17 amino acids long. Unmatched junction bases numbered 11, after V lost 4 bases and J lost 2 bases. Germline V gene lookup returns CDR1 KGHSH and CDR2 LQKENI. The DNA of the CDR3 is TGTGCCAGCTCACTACGCGGGAGCGGGGAGGCCTACAATGAGCAGTTCTTC. Translated: CASSLRGSGEAYNEQFF.

The rearrangement joins TRBV2 to TRBJ1-6, with D perhaps matching TRBD1 (5 bases). V was trimmed by 6 bases and J by 10 bases, leaving 16 bases between them. Per the germline V gene, CDR1 is SNHLY and CDR2 is FYNNEI. This CDR3 spans 14 amino acids. CDR3 coding DNA: TGTGCCAGCAGAGCGGGACTCTCAGGGTCACCCCTCCACTTT. This gives the protein CASRAGLSGSPLHF.

This clone was observed once. The chain employs TRBV6-4 and TRBJ2-3, with TRBD2 as a possible D gene (7 bases). CDR1 is MRHNA and CDR2 is SNTAGT in the germline V gene. The CDR3 loop spans 14 amino acids. V lost 2 bases and J lost 5, with 11 bases in between. Here the CDR3 reads CASSDGGAGDTQYF. CDR3 coding DNA: TGTGCCAGCAGTGACGGGGGGGCTGGAGATACGCAGTATTTT.

The chain recombines TRBV4-1 with TRBJ1-3, with TRBD1 as a possible D gene (6 bases). CDR1 MGHRA and CDR2 YSYEKL come from the germline V gene. The CDR3 totals 14 residues. Trimming removed 6 bases from V and 8 bases from J, with 17 bases in between. DNA of the CDR3: TGCGCCAGCAGTACGGACAGCGCCGATGACACCATATATTTT. The encoded protein is CASSTDSADDTIYF.

In its sample, this clone was seen once. The chain is built from TRBV3-1 (or the pseudogene TRBV3-2) and TRBJ2-7; D may match TRBD1 or TRBD2 (5 bases each). V lost 6 bases, J lost 4 bases, and 19 bases lay in between. CDR3 length equals 15 residues. CDR1 is LGHDT, CDR2 YNNKEL, per germline (reference sequence). CDR3 protein: CASSRGVVGAYEQYF. The CDR3 coding sequence is TGTGCCAGCAGTCGAGGGGTGGTAGGGGCTTACGAGCAGTACTTC.

The V call is TRBV15, the J call TRBJ1-5; no clear D. Germline assignment: CDR1 LNHNV and CDR2 YYDKDF (reference sequence). The CDR3 has 14 amino acids. Trimming cost V 1 base and J 9 bases, with 13 bases left between them. The CDR3 DNA is TGTGCCACCAGCAGAGTCGGAGCTCCCAGGCCCCAGCATTTT. Translated: CATSRVGAPRPQHF.

The V gene is TRBV4-1, the J gene TRBJ1-4; weak D call: TRBD1 (5 bases). The germline CDR1 and CDR2 sequences are MGHRA and YSYEKL. Trimming removed 3 bases at V and 2 bases at J, with 13 bases between. The CDR3 consists of 16 residues. CDR3 coding DNA: TGCGCCAGCAGCCACCCCAGGGAAGGGACTAATGAAAAACTGTTTTTT. As protein: CASSHPREGTNEKLFF.

This chain uses TRBV28 with TRBJ1-2; D gene unclear. CDR3 length: 16 residues. V was cut by 0 bases and J by 1 base, with 12 bases left in between. CDR1 MDHEN and CDR2 SYDVKM come from the germline V gene. The CDR3 region has the DNA TGTGCCAGCAGTTTATGGAGGTCCCTAAGTAACTATGGCTACACCTTC. The encoded protein is CASSLWRSLSNYGYTF.

The chain has TRBV4-3 and TRBJ2-6, with D possibly TRBD1 on 5 matching bases. The CDR3 contains 16 residues. V shed 0 bases and J shed 0 bases, with 6 bases lying between them. Looked up from germline, CDR1 is LGHNA and CDR2 is YSLEER. CDR3 protein: CASSQETVSGANVLTF. The CDR3 nucleotides are TGCGCCAGCAGCCAAGAGACAGTCTCTGGGGCCAACGTCCTGACTTTC.